This TCR beta chain was captured in a study of shared clonotypes between healthy human individuals. Notes on the study in general: Naive subsets tended to show greater estimated richness than memory subsets.

As for this clone: Its cognate antigen is unknown.

Researchers ran the assay at a deep level. Data came from immunoSEQ multiplex PCR; TCRdb stores just in-frame clones and leaves some out. The sample lists 1 million to 1.3 million clones, about 80% occurring once. Free of recent acute infections or vaccinations, the donors were healthy HIV-negative adults. The sequenced sample was memory CD4+ T cells from PBMCs. Subset meaning: CD45RA-negative fraction. The receptor was isolated from a man in his late teens or twenties in good health. Some clones in this sample may be carry-over from other donors' samples.

The CDR3 region has the DNA TGTGCCAGCAGCTGCACCGGGACTCACGACAGGCGGCTAACGATTCCCTACGAGCAGTACTTC. Protein: CASSCTGTHDRRLTIPYEQYF. V is TRBV7-3 and J is TRBJ2-7; either TRBD1 or TRBD2 may supply D (6 bases each). The germline V gene has CDR1 SGHTA and CDR2 FQGTGA. The V end lost 4 bases, the J end lost 2 bases, and 33 bases lay between the germline ends. There are 21 residues in the CDR3.